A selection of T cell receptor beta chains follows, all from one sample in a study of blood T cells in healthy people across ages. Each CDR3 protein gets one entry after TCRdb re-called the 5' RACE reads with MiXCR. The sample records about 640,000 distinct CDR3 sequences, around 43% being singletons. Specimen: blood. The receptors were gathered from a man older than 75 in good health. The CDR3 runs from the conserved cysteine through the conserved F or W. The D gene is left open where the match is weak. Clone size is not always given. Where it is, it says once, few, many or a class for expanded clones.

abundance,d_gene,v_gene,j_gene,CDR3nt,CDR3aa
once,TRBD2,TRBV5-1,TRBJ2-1,TGCGCCAGCAGCTTAAGCTTAGCGGGCACCTACAATGAGCAGTTCTTC,CASSLSLAGTYNEQFF
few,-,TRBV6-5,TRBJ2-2,TGTGCCAGCAGTTACTCTACGGGGCCCGGGGAGCTGTTTTTT,CASSYSTGPGELFF
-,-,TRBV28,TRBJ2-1,TGTGCCAGCAGTTACGCGCGGGGCAATGAGCAGTTCTTC,CASSYARGNEQFF
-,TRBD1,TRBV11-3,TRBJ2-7,TGTGCCAGCAGTCCCGGGACAGGGAATGAGCAGTACTTC,CASSPGTGNEQYF
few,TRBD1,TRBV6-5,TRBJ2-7,TGTGCCAGCAGGATGGGACAGGGGGCTTCCTACGAGCAGTACTTC,CASRMGQGASYEQYF
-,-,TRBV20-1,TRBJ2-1,TGCAGTGCTAGAGATTGGAGCGTCCTTCGCGATGAGCAGTTCTTC,CSARDWSVLRDEQFF
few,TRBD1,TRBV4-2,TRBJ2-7,TGTGCCAGCAGCCAAGAGCCGGGGACAGGGGTATACTCCTACGAGCAGTACTTC,CASSQEPGTGVYSYEQYF
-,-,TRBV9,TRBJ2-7,TGTGCCAGCAGCGTAGGAAGAGGGGTGGGCGAGCAGTACTTC,CASSVGRGVGEQYF
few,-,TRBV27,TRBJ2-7,TGTGCCAGCAGTTTATCAGGCGGGGGCCTCGGCGAGCAGTACTTC,CASSLSGGGLGEQYF
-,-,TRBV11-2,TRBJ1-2,TGTGCCAGCAGCTTAGGGCCCGCACAGGCCTATGGCTACACCTTC,CASSLGPAQAYGYTF
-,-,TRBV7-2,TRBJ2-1,TGTGCCAGCAGCTTAAGACAGACTCAAGAGACCCAGTTCTTC,CASSLRQTQETQFF
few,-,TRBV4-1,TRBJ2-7,TGCGCCAGCAGCCAGGCCGGGGTTCAGGACTACGAGCAGTACTTC,CASSQAGVQDYEQYF
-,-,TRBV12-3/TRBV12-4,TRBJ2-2,TGTGCCAGCAGTTTCGGATTTACGAACACCGGGGAGCTGTTTTTT,CASSFGFTNTGELFF
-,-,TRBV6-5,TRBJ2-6,TGTGCCAGCAGAGACGTCTCCTCTGGGGCCAACGTCCTGACTTTC,CASRDVSSGANVLTF
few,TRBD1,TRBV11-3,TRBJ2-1,TGTGCCAGCAGCCCACGACAGGGGGGTTACAATGAGCAGTTCTTC,CASSPRQGGYNEQFF
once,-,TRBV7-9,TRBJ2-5,TGTGCCAGCAGCCCTTCATACGGGAGAGCTGAACAAGAGACCCAGTACTTC,CASSPSYGRAEQETQYF
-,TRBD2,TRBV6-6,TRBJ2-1,TGTGCCAGCAGTGACCAGCGGGGGTCCAATGAGCAGTTCTTC,CASSDQRGSNEQFF
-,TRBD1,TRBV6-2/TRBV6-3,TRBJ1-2,TGTGCCAGCAGCCCCACAGGGACAGGGAGCGGCTACACCTTC,CASSPTGTGSGYTF
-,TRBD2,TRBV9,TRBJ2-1,TGTGCCAGCAGCGTAGGCGGGGGGCCGTCCTACAATGAGCAGTTCTTC,CASSVGGGPSYNEQFF
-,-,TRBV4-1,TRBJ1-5,TGCGCCAGCCAAAGCGATACCACTGGGTCCAATCAGCCCCAGCATTTT,CASQSDTTGSNQPQHF
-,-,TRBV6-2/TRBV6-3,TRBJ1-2,TGTGCCGGCAGTTCGGAGTATGGCTACACCTTC,CAGSSEYGYTF
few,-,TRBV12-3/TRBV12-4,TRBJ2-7,TGTGCCAGCAGCGCGAGCTCCTACAATGAGCAGTACTTC,CASSASSYNEQYF
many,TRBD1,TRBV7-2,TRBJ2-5,TGTGCCAGCAGCTTGTCCGGGACAGGACAAGAGACCCAGTACTTC,CASSLSGTGQETQYF
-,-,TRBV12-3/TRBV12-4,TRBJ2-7,TGTGCCAGCAGTTTACGGCAGGGTCGTTTGAGAGAGCAGTACTTC,CASSLRQGRLREQYF
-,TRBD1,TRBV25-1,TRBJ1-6,TGTGCCAGCAGTACCGGGACAGGGCGTTCACCCCTCCACTTT,CASSTGTGRSPLHF
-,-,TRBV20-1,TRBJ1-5,TGCAGTGCTGAGGCGGGATCAGTAAGCAATCAGCCCCAGCATTTT,CSAEAGSVSNQPQHF
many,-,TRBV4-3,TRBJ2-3,TGCGCCAGCAGCCCCCGTCACCCGGGGACAGATACGCAGTATTTT,CASSPRHPGTDTQYF
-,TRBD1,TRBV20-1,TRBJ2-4,TGCAGTGCCCCGCCTAAACAGGGGACCAAAAACATTCAGTACTTC,CSAPPKQGTKNIQYF
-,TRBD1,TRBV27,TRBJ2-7,TGTGCCAGCAGTCTGGGGACAGCGTGGGACGAGCAGTACTTC,CASSLGTAWDEQYF
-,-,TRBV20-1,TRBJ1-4,TGCAGTGCTAGACGACCCCTCGTCGGTGAAAAACTGTTTTTT,CSARRPLVGEKLFF
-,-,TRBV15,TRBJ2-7,TGTGCCACCAGCGCCCCCATTGTGGACGCCTACGAGCAGTACTTC,CATSAPIVDAYEQYF
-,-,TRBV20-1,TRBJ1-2,TGCAGTGCTCATTATCGACAGCGAGCTAACTATGGCTACACCTTC,CSAHYRQRANYGYTF
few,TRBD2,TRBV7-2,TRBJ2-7,TGTGCCAGCAGCTTAGCGTCGGCTAGCGGGAGCCTAACCTACGAGCAGTACTTC,CASSLASASGSLTYEQYF
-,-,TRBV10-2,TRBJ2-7,TGCGCCAGTAGAGAACAGGGAACCTCCGACGAGCAGTACTTC,CASREQGTSDEQYF
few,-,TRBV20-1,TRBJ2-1,TGCAGTGCTAACTCAGGAGTGGCGGTCTACAATGAGCAGTTCTTC,CSANSGVAVYNEQFF
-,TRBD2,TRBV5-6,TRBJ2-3,TGTGCCAGCAGCCCTCGGACTAGCGGAGCGGATACGCAGTATTTT,CASSPRTSGADTQYF
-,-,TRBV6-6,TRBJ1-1,TGTGCCAGCAGTTACTCGCGGCCCGGGACCGATAACACTGAAGCTTTCTTT,CASSYSRPGTDNTEAFF
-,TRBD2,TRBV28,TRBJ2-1,TGTGCCAGCAGTTTTGGGGGAGGGCCTAGGGGTGAGCAGTTCTTC,CASSFGGGPRGEQFF
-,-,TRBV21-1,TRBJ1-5,TGTGCCAGCAGCAAAGAAACAGTAGGCAATCAGCCCCAGCATTTT,CASSKETVGNQPQHF
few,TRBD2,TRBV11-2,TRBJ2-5,TGTGCCAGCAGTCCATTCCTAGCGGGAGGCCAAGAGACCCAGTACTTC,CASSPFLAGGQETQYF
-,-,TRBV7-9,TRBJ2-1,TGTGCCAGCAGCCGAGGGACCGTGGAAGAGACCCAGTTCTTC,CASSRGTVEETQFF
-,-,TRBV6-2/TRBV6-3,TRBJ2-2,TGTGCCAGCAAAACCTATACGGGACCTACGACCGGGGAGCTGTTTTTT,CASKTYTGPTTGELFF
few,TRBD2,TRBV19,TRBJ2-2,TGTGCCAGTAGTATTAATGGCGGGAGGGCCGCCGGGGAGCTGTTTTTT,CASSINGGRAAGELFF